This TCR beta chain originates from a study of CDR3 diversity in severe acne. Germline assignment: CDR1 SGDLS and CDR2 YYNGEE. This CDR3 comprises 15 residues. Losses at the gene ends were 3 bases for V and 4 bases for J; bases not matched to a gene: 3. One entry per CDR3 protein results from TCRdb running MiXCR on the PCR reads. Found here are 90,000 or so distinct CDR3 sequences, around 50% of them singletons; the top ten hold 10%. This clonotype was seen more than once but under ten times. Sequenced input: blood. The V and J genes are TRBV9 and TRBJ2-3; TRBD1 matches at 12 bases. This receptor was taken from a male donor in good health, serving as a control. CDR3 bases: TGTGCCAGCAGCGCGGGACAGGGGGCAGCAGATACGCAGTATTTT. This translates into CASSAGQGAADTQYF.